These 17 T cell receptor beta chains were sequenced from one sample in a study of T cells in Graves' hyperthyroidism and ophthalmopathy (dated by TCRdb to between 2017 and 2020). Library construction relied on multiplex PCR. The sequencer listed for this sample is Illumina HiSeq 2000. TCR beta CDR3 regions were amplified from RNA transcripts. For the first round of RT-PCR on the TCR CDR3, the HTBI primer set was used together with the Qiagen OneStep RT-PCR kit. Using fastp trimming at Q25 and MiXCR clonotype assembly, TCRdb reanalyzed the public sequencing data and kept in-frame beta chains. All rows with the same CDR3 protein become a single entry with the most common DNA and genes. In this sample the table shows about 280,000 distinct CDR3 sequences, less than 30% of which occur a single time. Of the sample, approximately 25% is held by the ten largest clones. Material for sequencing was blood. These TCRs come from a middle-aged man with Graves' hyperthyroidism that later progressed to Graves' ophthalmopathy.

The chain links TRBV12-3 or TRBV12-4 to TRBJ1-1; possibly TRBD1 for D (5 bases). Trimming took off 5 bases at V and 1 base at J, with 11 bases between the two ends. This CDR3 contains 14 residues. The CDR3 spells CASSPRGENTEAFF. The DNA of the CDR3 is TGTGCCAGCAGTCCCCGAGGGGAGAACACTGAAGCTTTCTTT.

The table lists this clonotype with many counts. This rearrangement joins TRBV28 to TRBJ2-7; D is possibly TRBD1 (6 bases). The CDR3 length is 15 residues. Germline CDR1 and CDR2: MDHEN and SYDVKM. V was pared by 7 bases and J by 2 bases, with 18 bases between. The CDR3 is CASIRQTGGAYEQYF. The CDR3 nucleotides are TGTGCCAGCATCCGTCAGACAGGAGGAGCCTACGAGCAGTACTTC. Using reference TRBV28 and TRBJ2-7 for the parts outside the CDR3, the full variable domain is DVKVTQSSRYLVKRTGEKVFLECVQDMDHENMFWYRQDPGLGLRLIYFSYDVKMKEKGDIPEGYSVSREKKERFSLILESASTNQTSMYLCASIRQTGGAYEQYFGPGTRLTVT.

This clonotype was observed at least ten times. The gene calls are TRBV10-3 and TRBJ1-2; the match to TRBD1 covers 7 bases. The CDR3 covers 16 residues. Germline-derived CDR1 and CDR2 are ENHRY and SYGVKD. With 3 bases clipped from V and 4 bases from J, the junction kept 11 bases outside the gene matches. The CDR3 DNA reads TGTGCCATCAGTGATATTATGAGGGGGCAAGGCTATGGCTACACCTTC. Translation gives CAISDIMRGQGYGYTF.

This chain connects TRBV11-2 to TRBJ2-2; possibly TRBD1 for D (5 bases). Germline loops: CDR1 SGHAT, CDR2 FQNNGV. Trimming pared 2 bases from V and 5 bases from J, leaving 15 bases between. CDR3 length: 16 residues. CDR3: CASSLSPSSGTGELFF. The CDR3 DNA is TGTGCCAGCAGCTTAAGCCCTTCGTCAGGGACCGGGGAGCTGTTTTTT.

This clonotype was seen many times. The rearrangement links TRBV20-1 to TRBJ2-4; D gene ambiguous. V lost 1 base to trimming and J lost 12 bases, with 10 bases between them. Germline CDR1 is DFQATT and CDR2 is SNEGSKA (reference sequence). The CDR3 covers 11 residues. CDR3 nucleotide sequence: TGCAGTGCTAGAGGGAACAGTAATCAGTACTTC. It translates to CSARGNSNQYF.

This clonotype was seen once. The V gene is TRBV30, the J gene TRBJ1-1, with D possibly matching TRBD1 (6 bases). CDR1 and CDR2 from the germline V gene are GTSNPN and SVGIG (reference sequence). Trimming cost V 3 bases and J 7 bases, with 9 bases left between them. This CDR3 has 11 residues. CDR3 DNA sequence: TGTGCCTGGAGAGGGGGGATTGAAGCTTTCTTT. Amino acids: CAWRGGIEAFF.

This clonotype was counted at least ten times. The chain recombines TRBV12-3 or TRBV12-4 with TRBJ2-2; 14 bases fit TRBD2. The CDR3 consists of 19 residues. J was trimmed by 8 bases and V by 5 bases; bases with no gene match: 16. The CDR3 nucleotides read TGTGCCAGCAGTCTAGGTCCCCCGGGACTAGCGGGAGTATATGGGGAGCTGTTTTTT. Translating gives CASSLGPPGLAGVYGELFF.

This clonotype has a count of ten or more. The chain combines TRBV28 with TRBJ1-3; D gene uncertain. Per germline, CDR1 MDHEN and CDR2 SYDVKM. CDR3 size: 14 residues. V lost 2 bases and J 8 bases, leaving 13 bases between the germline ends. CDR3 bases: TGTGCCAGCAGTTTACGCGTCCATAGGTACACCATATATTTT. It encodes CASSLRVHRYTIYF.

The V call is TRBV28, the J call TRBJ1-2, with D uncertain. The CDR3 runs to 16 residues. Trimming took off 5 bases at V and 1 base at J, with 17 bases between the two ends. Germline V gene data show CDR1 as MDHEN and CDR2 as SYDVKM. The CDR3 protein is CASSPPSSTDNYGYTF. CDR3 nucleotide sequence: TGTGCCAGCAGTCCACCTAGCTCGACGGATAACTATGGCTACACCTTC.

The table lists this clonotype with many counts. The chain joins TRBV7-9 to TRBJ1-1, with 9 bases aligning to TRBD1. Germline lookup yields CDR1 SEHNR and CDR2 FQNEAQ (reference sequence). Losses at the gene ends were 4 bases for V and 3 bases for J; bases not matched to a gene: 12. The CDR3 has 17 amino acids. CDR3 loop: CASSSTQGAGGDTEAFF. The CDR3 nucleotides read TGTGCCAGCAGCTCGACACAGGGGGCCGGAGGAGACACTGAAGCTTTCTTT.

In this sample, this clonotype turned up many times. The rearrangement uses TRBV30 and TRBJ1-2; unclear D gene. The CDR3 extends over 12 amino acids. Germline loops: CDR1 GTSNPN, CDR2 SVGIG (reference sequence). V was shortened by 2 bases and J by 4 bases, with 8 bases between the two germline ends. The chain's CDR3 is CAWSWKVYGYTF. As DNA, the CDR3 is TGTGCCTGGAGTTGGAAGGTCTATGGCTACACCTTC.

This clonotype was seen a few times. One end of the junction does not line up with germline, which may come from a read error. The chain couples TRBV18 to TRBJ2-2; possible D gene TRBD2, 5 bases. The CDR3 is made up of 14 amino acids. CDR1 and CDR2 from the germline V gene are KGHSH and LQKENI. CDR3 sequence: CASSPRDLPGELFF. CDR3 in DNA: TGTGCCAGCTCACCACGTGACCTGCCCGGGGAACTGTTTTTT.

This clonotype was seen many times. CDR3 DNA: TGTGCCAGCAGTGACTTAACAGGGGCGCTTCTCTACGAGCAGTACTTC. Translated, it gives CASSDLTGALLYEQYF. The V gene is TRBV25-1, the J gene TRBJ2-7, with 7 bases identical to TRBD1. The CDR3 has 16 residues. Germline V lookup: CDR1 MGHDK, CDR2 SYGVNS. Trimming took 3 bases from V and 3 from J; bases not matched to a gene: 11.

This clonotype came up many times. The chain recombines TRBV24-1 with TRBJ1-2; a possible D gene is TRBD1 (5 bases). Trimming left V 3 bases short and J 2 bases short, with 12 bases between. CDR1 and CDR2 from the germline V gene are KGHDR and SFDVKD. This CDR3 comprises 15 residues. Here the CDR3 DNA reads TGTGCCACCAGTGATCCGTCCCGGGACAACTATGGCTACACCTTC. Translated: CATSDPSRDNYGYTF.

This clonotype appeared many times. This chain links TRBV15 with TRBJ2-5; 10 bases are shared with TRBD2. This CDR3 comprises 16 residues. Trimming removed 0 bases from V and 0 bases from J; junction bases left unmatched: 1. Germline V gives CDR1 LNHNV, CDR2 YYDKDF (reference sequence). CDR3 loop: CATSRDLAGDQETQYF. The CDR3 DNA reads as TGTGCCACCAGCAGAGACCTAGCGGGGGACCAAGAGACCCAGTACTTC. The full variable domain, with the rest looked up from reference TRBV15 and TRBJ2-5, is DAMVIQNPRYQVTQFGKPVTLSCSQTLNHNVMYWYQQKSSQAPKLLFHYYDKDFNNEADTPDNFQSRRPNTSFCFLDIRSPGLGDTAMYLCATSRDLAGDQETQYFGPGTRLLVL.

This clonotype was found many times. The J gene is TRBJ2-5, the V gene TRBV7-8; 11 bases are a match to TRBD1. CDR1 SGHVS and CDR2 FQNEAQ come from the germline V gene. The V gene end was trimmed by 0 bases and the J gene end by 5 bases; junction bases not matched to a gene: 5. The length of the CDR3 is 16 residues. The CDR3 is CASSLAMDRGPETQYF. In DNA form, the CDR3 reads TGTGCCAGCAGCTTAGCTATGGACAGGGGGCCCGAGACCCAGTACTTC.

The CDR3 region has the DNA TGCAGTGCTAGAATAACAGGGCCTGGCTACACCTTC. The encoded protein is CSARITGPGYTF. The chain is built from TRBV20-1 and TRBJ1-2; TRBD1 might be the D (6 bases). Per the germline V gene, CDR1 is DFQATT and CDR2 is SNEGSKA (reference sequence). Trimming removed 2 bases at V and 7 bases at J, with 11 bases between. The CDR3 is made up of 12 amino acids.